The next 18 T cell receptor beta chains were all read from a single sample in a study of blood T cell repertoires in COVID-19 (dated by TCRdb to 2019 to 2021). Library generation was performed with the immunoSEQ multiplex PCR assay. In TCRdb, the immuneACCESS table is reduced to in-frame sequences with V and J assigned. These tables do not hold every clone; where another copy was compared, an unresolved V gene accounts for under half, and the others remain unexplained. For this sample the table gives around 270,000 clones, of which 70% to 85% were detected only once. Around 1% of the sample belongs to the ten largest clones. Material for sequencing was peripheral blood. The source of these receptors is a human donor with COVID-19, enrolled during active disease. The donor label of this sample is uncertain.

The CDR3 here is CAIRRGSNYGYTF. In DNA form, the CDR3 reads TGTGCTATCAGAAGGGGTTCCAACTATGGCTACACCTTC. The chain recombines TRBV6-5 with TRBJ1-2, with D maybe TRBD1 (5 bases). There are 13 residues in the CDR3. Looked up from germline, CDR1 is MNHEY and CDR2 is SVGAGI.

The chain joins TRBV5-5 to TRBJ1-2; the D gene is possibly TRBD1 (5 bases). Trimming took 0 bases from V and 6 from J, leaving 15 bases between them. This CDR3 is built from 15 residues. In germline, CDR1 is SGHKS, CDR2 YYEKEE (reference sequence). The CDR3 DNA reads TGTGCCAGCAGCTTGGGGCCACAGGAGTGGGATGGCTACACCTTC. It is translated as CASSLGPQEWDGYTF.

This clone turned up a few times. The chain employs TRBV30 and TRBJ2-1; 11 nucleotides match TRBD2. V gave up 5 bases and J gave up 5 bases; unmatched junction bases: 5. The V gene's germline CDR1 is GTSNPN and CDR2 SVGIG (reference sequence). The CDR3 runs to 14 residues. CDR3 in amino acids: CAWSPSGRNNEQFF. CDR3 nucleotide sequence: TGTGCCTGGTCCCCTAGCGGGAGGAACAATGAGCAGTTCTTC.

The table lists this clone with a few counts. The gene calls are TRBV7-2 and TRBJ1-2, with 8 bases lining up with TRBD1. The CDR3 has 13 amino acids. Trimming removed 6 bases from V and 9 bases from J; junction bases left unmatched: 9. Looked up from germline, CDR1 is SGHTA and CDR2 is FQGNSA. CDR3 in amino acids: CASSFQGAVRYTF. The CDR3 DNA follows: TGTGCCAGCAGTTTCCAGGGGGCGGTACGCTACACCTTC.

The chain uses TRBV29-1 and TRBJ2-1, with 12 bases identical to TRBD2. The CDR3 is made up of 15 amino acids. Trimming took 8 bases from V and 7 from J; bases not matched to a gene: 12. Looked up from germline, CDR1 is SQVTM and CDR2 is ANQGSEA. In DNA form, the CDR3 reads TGCAGCCCCTCACTAGCGGGAGGACCAGGGAATGAGCAGTTCTTC. This sequence encodes CSPSLAGGPGNEQFF.

The chain combines TRBV7-9 with TRBJ1-4; TRBD1 is a possible D gene (6 bases). Germline V gives CDR1 SEHNR, CDR2 FQNEAQ (reference sequence). V lost 2 bases to trimming and J lost 3 bases, with 10 bases between them. The CDR3 loop spans 15 amino acids. CDR3 sequence (DNA): TGTGCCAGCAGCTTAACCAGGGGACCTAATGAAAAACTGTTTTTT. Translating it yields CASSLTRGPNEKLFF.

The chain links TRBV27 to TRBJ2-2; 8 bases map to TRBD2. The V and J ends lost 2 bases and 5 bases, in that order; junction bases with no gene match: 1. Germline loops: CDR1 MNHEY, CDR2 SMNVEV (reference sequence). CDR3 size: 14 residues. The DNA for the CDR3 is TGTGCCAGCAGTTTAGCGGGAGGTACCGGGGAGCTGTTTTTT. Translation gives CASSLAGGTGELFF.

This chain connects TRBV18 to TRBJ2-1; a possible D gene is TRBD1 (5 bases). This CDR3 has 14 amino acids. The V gene lost 2 bases and the J gene lost 9 bases, with 14 bases spanning the gap. Germline CDR1 reads KGHSH; CDR2 reads LQKENI. The CDR3 sequence is CASSPGARIGEQFF. The CDR3 nucleotides are TGTGCCAGCTCACCAGGGGCTAGAATCGGTGAGCAGTTCTTC.

The chain uses TRBV18 and TRBJ2-1; weak D call: TRBD1 (6 bases). Per the germline V gene, CDR1 is KGHSH and CDR2 is LQKENI. The CDR3 sequence is 12 residues long. Trimming left V 2 bases short and J 15 bases short, with 14 bases between. Written as DNA, the CDR3 is TGTGCCAGCTCACCAAACGACAGGTTCCCGTTCTTC. This encodes CASSPNDRFPFF.

The chain uses TRBV7-2 and TRBJ1-1; D may be TRBD1 (6 bases). Between the trimmed V and J ends, which lost 0 bases and 2 bases, there was a span of 16 bases. The CDR3 spans 17 residues. CDR1 SGHTA and CDR2 FQGNSA come from the germline V gene. CDR3 sequence reads: CASSLATGNSGNTEAFF. CDR3 in DNA: TGTGCCAGCAGCTTAGCAACAGGGAACTCCGGTAACACTGAAGCTTTCTTT.

This chain uses TRBV7-2 with TRBJ2-1; 8 bases fit TRBD1. Germline loops: CDR1 SGHTA, CDR2 FQGNSA. The CDR3 length is 15 residues. Losses at the gene ends were 3 bases for V and 2 bases for J; bases not matched to a gene: 3. The CDR3 region has the DNA TGTGCCAGCAGCTTGGACAGGGACCCCTACAATGAGCAGTTCTTC. Translation: CASSLDRDPYNEQFF.

This rearrangement joins TRBV6-1 to TRBJ2-1; D perhaps matches TRBD1 (6 bases). Trimming took off 6 bases at V and 7 bases at J, with 13 bases between the two ends. This CDR3 contains 13 residues. Germline assignment: CDR1 MNHNS and CDR2 SASEGT. DNA of the CDR3: TGTGCCAGCAGCAAATCACAGGGAAATGAGCAGTTCTTC. Translation gives CASSKSQGNEQFF.

The chain has TRBV11-2 and TRBJ1-2, with D perhaps matching TRBD1 (6 bases). V was clipped by 0 bases and J by 5 bases, with 13 bases between them. The germline V gene has CDR1 SGHAT and CDR2 FQNNGV. The CDR3 consists of 15 residues. CDR3 region: CASSLEGGSPYGYTF. DNA of the CDR3: TGTGCCAGCAGCTTAGAAGGGGGTTCCCCTTATGGCTACACCTTC.

The chain joins TRBV28 to TRBJ2-1, with a tentative D call TRBD1 (6 bases). V was pared by 6 bases and J by 1 base, with 13 bases between. The CDR3 is 15 residues long. Germline assignment: CDR1 MDHEN and CDR2 SYDVKM. This chain's CDR3 is CASRSGQNSYNEQFF. In DNA, the CDR3 is TGTGCCAGCAGGTCCGGACAGAATTCCTACAATGAGCAGTTCTTC.

The chain links TRBV4-2 to TRBJ2-2, with 10 nucleotides matching TRBD2. The germline CDR1 and CDR2 sequences are LGHNA and YNFKEQ. The CDR3 loop spans 16 amino acids. The ends lost 8 bases at V and 7 bases at J; junction bases unmatched: 13. The CDR3 DNA is TGTGCCAGCTCAAGGGATCCTAGCGGGAGCGTCGGGGAGCTGTTTTTT. This gives the protein CASSRDPSGSVGELFF.

The chain is built from TRBV28 and TRBJ2-3, with 8 nucleotides matching TRBD1. The CDR3 consists of 14 residues. Trimming removed 2 bases from V and 7 bases from J; junction bases left unmatched: 5. The germline V gene has CDR1 MDHEN and CDR2 SYDVKM. The CDR3, as DNA: TGTGCCAGCAGTTTAATACAGGGGGTAAATACGCAGTATTTT. This codes for CASSLIQGVNTQYF.

The CDR3, as DNA: TGTGCCAGTAGTATAGGGCGCGTAACTAGCTTAGAGACCCAGTACTTC. Translated, it gives CASSIGRVTSLETQYF. V gene TRBV19 combines with J gene TRBJ2-5; a weak D match, TRBD2 (6 bases). This CDR3 contains 16 residues. V was shortened by 1 base and J by 4 bases, with 16 bases between the two germline ends. Germline V gene lookup returns CDR1 LNHDA and CDR2 SQIVND (reference sequence).

The chain links TRBV5-1 to TRBJ2-3, with TRBD2 matching over 14 bases. V gave up 7 bases and J gave up 3 bases; unmatched junction bases: 10. Germline V gene lookup returns CDR1 SGHRS and CDR2 YFSETQ. The CDR3 extends over 17 amino acids. The CDR3: CASSAGTSGSVTDTQYF. The CDR3 DNA reads as TGCGCCAGCTCCGCCGGGACTAGCGGGAGTGTGACAGATACGCAGTATTTT.